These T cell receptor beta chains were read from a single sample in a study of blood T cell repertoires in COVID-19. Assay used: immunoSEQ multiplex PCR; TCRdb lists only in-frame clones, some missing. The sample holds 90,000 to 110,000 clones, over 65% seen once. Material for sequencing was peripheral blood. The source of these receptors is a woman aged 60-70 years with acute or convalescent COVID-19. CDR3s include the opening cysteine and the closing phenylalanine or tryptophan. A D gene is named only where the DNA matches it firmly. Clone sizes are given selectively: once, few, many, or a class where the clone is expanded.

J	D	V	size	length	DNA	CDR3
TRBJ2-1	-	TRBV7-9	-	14	TGTGCCAGCGCTGCCGGCTCGACAGCCAATGAGCAGTTCTTC	CASAAGSTANEQFF
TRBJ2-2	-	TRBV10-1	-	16	TGCGCCAGCAGTGTTTCAGGGGGGACGAGCACCGGGGAGCTGTTTTTT	CASSVSGGTSTGELFF
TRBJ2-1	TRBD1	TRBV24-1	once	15	TGTGCCACCAGTGATCCCGGGACAGAGTACAATGAGCAGTTCTTC	CATSDPGTEYNEQFF
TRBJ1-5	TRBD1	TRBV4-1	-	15	TGCGCCAGCAGCCAGTCGGGACAGGATTATCAGCCCCAGCATTTT	CASSQSGQDYQPQHF
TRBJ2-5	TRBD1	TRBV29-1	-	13	TGCAGCTACCATACAGGGGGCAGTAAGACCCAGTACTTC	CSYHTGGSKTQYF
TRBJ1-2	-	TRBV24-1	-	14	TGTGCCACCAGTGATTCAAGGACAGTCTATGGCTACACCTTC	CATSDSRTVYGYTF
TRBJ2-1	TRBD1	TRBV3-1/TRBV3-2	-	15	TGTGCCAGCAGCCAGGCTGACAGGGGATGGTCTGAGCAGTTCTTC	CASSQADRGWSEQFF
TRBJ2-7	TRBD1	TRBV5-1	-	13	TGCGCCAGCAGCCGGGACAGAGACTACGAGCAGTACTTC	CASSRDRDYEQYF
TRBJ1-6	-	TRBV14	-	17	TGTGCCAGCAGCCAAGATCGAAGGGAGGGGAAAGAGCGGTCCCTCCACTTT	CASSQDRREGKERSLHF
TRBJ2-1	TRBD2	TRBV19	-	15	TGTGCCAGTAAAGGGTTGGGCGGGGGGTACAATGAGCAGTTCTTC	CASKGLGGGYNEQFF
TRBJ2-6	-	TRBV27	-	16	TGTGCCAGCAGTTTCCGGTTTCGAGGTGGGGCCAACGTCCTGACTTTC	CASSFRFRGGANVLTF
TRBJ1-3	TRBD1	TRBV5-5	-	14	TGTGCCAGCAGCCACTGGGACAGGGGAAACACCATATATTTT	CASSHWDRGNTIYF
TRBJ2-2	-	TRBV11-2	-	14	TGTGCCAGCAGCGAGGGCGGGAACACCGGGGAGCTGTTTTTT	CASSEGGNTGELFF
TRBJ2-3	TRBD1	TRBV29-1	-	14	TGCAGCGTCCCGGGACAGGGGACCACAGATACGCAGTATTTT	CSVPGQGTTDTQYF
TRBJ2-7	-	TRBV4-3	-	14	TGCGCCAGCAGCCAGAGGGTAGGAGGGTACGAGCAGTACTTC	CASSQRVGGYEQYF
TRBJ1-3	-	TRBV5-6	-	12	TGTGCCAGCAGCTTGCTACGAAACACCATATATTTT	CASSLLRNTIYF
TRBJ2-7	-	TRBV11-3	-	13	TGTGCCAGCGGATGGGCCACGGGGAACGAGCAGTACTTC	CASGWATGNEQYF
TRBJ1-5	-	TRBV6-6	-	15	TGTGCCAGCAGTTACTCGATCAGGGGCCGACAGCCCCAGCATTTT	CASSYSIRGRQPQHF
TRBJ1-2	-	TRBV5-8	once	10	TGTGCCAGCAGCTTTAATGGCTACACCTTC	CASSFNGYTF
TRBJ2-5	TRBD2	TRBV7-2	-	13	TGTGCCAGCAGGTCTAGCGGGGGGACCACCCAGTACTTC	CASRSSGGTTQYF
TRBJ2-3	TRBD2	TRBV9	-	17	TGTGCCAGCTCCCTGGGATCGGGAGGGCCAAAGGGAGATACGCAGTATTTT	CASSLGSGGPKGDTQYF
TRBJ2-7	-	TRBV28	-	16	TGTGCCAGCAGTTTCCGGTACCGGGACTTATCCTACGAGCAGTACTTC	CASSFRYRDLSYEQYF
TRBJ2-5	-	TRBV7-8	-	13	TGTGCCAGCAGCTTCGACAGGCAAGAGACCCAGTACTTC	CASSFDRQETQYF
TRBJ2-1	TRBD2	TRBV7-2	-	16	TGTGCCAGCAGTCCCCCGGGACTAGCGGGGACCGGTGAGCAGTTCTTC	CASSPPGLAGTGEQFF